The present T cell receptor beta chain was sequenced within a study of TIL therapy for anti-PD-1-resistant metastatic lung cancer. CDR3 length: 15 amino acids. V gave up 7 bases and J gave up 0 bases, with 14 bases separating them. Germline values: CDR1 MNHNS, CDR2 SASEGT. The immunoSEQ assay was v3. Using immunoSEQ multiplex PCR, the repertoire was profiled, and TCRdb retains in-frame clones only, with some absent. The sample holds 25,000 to 30,000 clones, roughly three fifths seen once. Stated time point: pre-treatment sample, taken before nivolumab and TIL therapy. Most excised metastases sampled were pleural nodules or supraclavicular lymph nodes.

The chain carries TRBV6-1 and TRBJ2-3, with a weak D call TRBD1 (6 bases). The material sequenced was tumor tissue, taken at baseline. This receptor was identified in a woman aged 30 to 85 with non-small cell lung cancer. CDR3 protein: CASIPGTYSTDTQYF. The DNA of the CDR3 is TGTGCCAGCATCCCCGGGACATATAGCACAGATACGCAGTATTTT.